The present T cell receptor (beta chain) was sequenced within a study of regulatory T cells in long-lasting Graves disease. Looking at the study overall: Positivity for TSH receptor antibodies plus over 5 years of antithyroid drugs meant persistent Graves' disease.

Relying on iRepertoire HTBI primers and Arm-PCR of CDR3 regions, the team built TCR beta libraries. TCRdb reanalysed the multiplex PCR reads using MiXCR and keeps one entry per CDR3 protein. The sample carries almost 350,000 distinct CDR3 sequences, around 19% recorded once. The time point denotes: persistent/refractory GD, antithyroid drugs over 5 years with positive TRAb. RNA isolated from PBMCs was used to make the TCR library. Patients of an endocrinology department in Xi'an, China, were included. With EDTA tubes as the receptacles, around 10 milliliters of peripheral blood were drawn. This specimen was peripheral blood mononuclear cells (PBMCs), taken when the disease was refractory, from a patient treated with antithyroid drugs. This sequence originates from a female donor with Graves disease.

CDR3 sequence: CAWGGGLIAFF. CDR3 DNA sequence: TGTGCCTGGGGGGGGGGACTAATTGCTTTCTTT. V is TRBV30 and J is TRBJ1-1; tentative D call: TRBD1 (5 bases). Germline CDR1 reads GTSNPN; CDR2 reads SVGIG (reference sequence). Between the trimmed V and J ends, which lost 5 bases and 11 bases, there was a span of 15 bases. The length of the CDR3 is 11 residues.